Sequencing of this T cell receptor beta chain was carried out in a study of T cell responses to AZD1222 COVID-19 vaccine. Across the study: Timing groups of about 4 and about 12 weeks for second doses were pooled.

Measured with immunoSEQ multiplex PCR; TCRdb has only the in-frame clones, and not every one. The data contain some 160,000 clones, about 91% of them singletons. Study observations and caveats: Only a handful of people who got AZD1222 tested seropositive at baseline. Donors in the cohort were predominantly white British and more often female, and clonal diversity was possibly underestimated. Spike-spanning, vaccine-associated CD4 TCRs were dominant at 160-218 and 743-854.

The CDR3 runs to 15 residues. V gave up 4 bases and J gave up 0 bases; unmatched junction bases: 2. CDR1 and CDR2 from the germline V gene are KGHSH and LQKENI. Notes on this clone: Its antigen is as yet unknown.

The rearrangement links TRBV18 to TRBJ1-3, with 8 bases identical to TRBD1. The sample here was peripheral blood, taken on day 0 of AZD1222 vaccination. This sequence originates from an adult in good health. CDR3 coding DNA: TGTGCCAGCTCACAGGACAGGGTCTCTGGAAACACCATATATTTT. Translated, it gives CASSQDRVSGNTIYF.